Listed below are T cell receptor beta chains from one sample, sequenced in a study of blood T cell repertoires in COVID-19. The assay was immunoSEQ multiplex PCR, and TCRdb's table has in-frame clones only and misses some. In the table there are 150,000 or so clones, approximately 90% of which are singletons. Sequencing input: peripheral blood. The receptors come from a woman aged 70-85 years with COVID-19, enrolled during active disease. Each CDR3 is given with its conserved first and last residue. The order of the fields is V gene, D gene, clone size, J gene, CDR3 DNA, CDR3 protein. The D gene is left open where the match is weak. For some rows the clone size is stated as once, few or many, or as a class when expanded; others skip it.

>TRBV18|TRBD1|-|TRBJ1-6
TGTGCCAGCTCACCGGCAACAGGGGGCGTCTCACCCCTCCACTTT
CASSPATGGVSPLHF
>TRBV11-2|TRBD2|-|TRBJ2-3
TGTGCCAGCAGCTCGCAAGCCGGGACTAGCGTCGGAGATACGCAGTATTTT
CASSSQAGTSVGDTQYF
>TRBV7-9|TRBD1|-|TRBJ1-4
TGTGCCAGCAGCTTAGCGCAGGGGGCTTGGGAAAAACTGTTTTTT
CASSLAQGAWEKLFF
>TRBV13|-|-|TRBJ1-6
TGTGCCAGCAGCATATACCGGAGTTTTAATTCACCCCTCCACTTT
CASSIYRSFNSPLHF
>TRBV11-1|TRBD2|-|TRBJ2-1
TGTGCCAGCAGCCCTAGCGGGGGGCGGCCCTACAATGAGCAGTTCTTC
CASSPSGGRPYNEQFF
>TRBV4-2|-|-|TRBJ2-1
TGTGCCAGCAGCCTCCTTCCCTCTACTAGCTCGGGTGAGCAGTTCTTC
CASSLLPSTSSGEQFF
>TRBV18|TRBD1|-|TRBJ2-3
TGTGCCAGCTCACCCCGGGGGACAGGTGGGAGCACAGATACGCAGTATTTT
CASSPRGTGGSTDTQYF
>TRBV6-1|-|-|TRBJ1-1
TGTGCCAGCAGTGAATACTATGAAGCTTTCTTT
CASSEYYEAFF
>TRBV5-1|-|-|TRBJ1-1
TGCGCCAGCAGCTTGTCCCGGGACACTGAAGCTTTCTTT
CASSLSRDTEAFF
>TRBV4-2|TRBD2|-|TRBJ2-2
TGTGCCAGCAGCCAAGATTTGGGTAGCGGGACGAACACCGGGGAGCTGTTTTTT
CASSQDLGSGTNTGELFF
>TRBV28|-|-|TRBJ1-2
TGTGCCAGCAGTTTCGGGGGGGACTATGGCTACACCTTC
CASSFGGDYGYTF
>TRBV5-1|-|-|TRBJ1-6
TGCGCCAGCAGCCAAACCCTGGACAGCAATAATTCACCCCTCCACTTT
CASSQTLDSNNSPLHF
>TRBV5-1|TRBD2|-|TRBJ2-5
TGCGCCAGCAGCTCCAGCGGGGAGGGGACCCAGTACTTC
CASSSSGEGTQYF
>TRBV7-7|TRBD1|-|TRBJ2-1
TGTGCTAGCAGTCAGGGACAGTACGGCAATGAGCAGTTCTTC
CASSQGQYGNEQFF
>TRBV11-1|TRBD1|-|TRBJ2-3
TGTGCCAGCAGCCGACGGACAGGGGGTAACTCAGATACGCAGTATTTT
CASSRRTGGNSDTQYF
>TRBV19|TRBD1|-|TRBJ2-5
TGTGCCAGTAGGACAGGGAACCAAGAGACCCAGTACTTC
CASRTGNQETQYF
>TRBV24-1|TRBD2|-|TRBJ2-3
TGTGCCACCAGTGATCCCCGAAGGGGCGGGGGTACAGATACGCAGTATTTT
CATSDPRRGGGTDTQYF
>TRBV11-3|TRBD1|-|TRBJ2-2
TGTGCCAGCAGCTTAGGGGACAGGGGGCGAAGGAACACCGGGGAGCTGTTTTTT
CASSLGDRGRRNTGELFF
>TRBV3-1/TRBV3-2|-|-|TRBJ1-2
TGTGCCAGCAGCCAAGAATGGGGTATTTTGGGGCAGGGGATAAACTATGGCTACACCTTC
CASSQEWGILGQGINYGYTF
>TRBV28|-|-|TRBJ1-3
TGTGCCAGCACAACCCCCACAGGGCCTGGAAACACCATATATTTT
CASTTPTGPGNTIYF
>TRBV5-1|TRBD1|few|TRBJ1-1
TGCGCCAGCAGCCTAGGACAGGGGGCACACACTGAAGCTTTCTTT
CASSLGQGAHTEAFF
>TRBV25-1|-|-|TRBJ2-7
TGTGCCAGCAGTGAGTACAAGGGGTCGTCCTACGAGCAGTACTTC
CASSEYKGSSYEQYF
>TRBV7-2|-|few|TRBJ2-3
TGTGCCAGCAGCTTAGCGGGATCGGGGGGCGCAGATACGCAGTATTTT
CASSLAGSGGADTQYF
>TRBV5-4|-|-|TRBJ2-2
TGTGCCAGCAGCCCGACAGTGACCGGGGAGCTGTTTTTT
CASSPTVTGELFF
>TRBV15|TRBD1|-|TRBJ2-7
TGTGCCACCAGCAGAGCGGGACAGGGGGCCCGGGAGCAGTACTTC
CATSRAGQGAREQYF
>TRBV27|TRBD1|-|TRBJ2-7
TGTGCCAGCAGTTTATTTACAGGGGAAAGGCACGAGCAGTACTTC
CASSLFTGERHEQYF
>TRBV7-2|-|-|TRBJ2-5
TGTGCCAGCAGCCCGGCGGGAATCCAAGAGACCCAGTACTTC
CASSPAGIQETQYF
>TRBV27|-|once|TRBJ2-2
TGTGCCAGCAGTAGGTCCAGGCGGGGCACCGGGGAGCTGTTTTTT
CASSRSRRGTGELFF
>TRBV21-1|-|once|TRBJ1-5
TGTGCCAGCAGCAACCCTTCTTGTCCTTATAGCAATCAGCCCCAGCATTTT
CASSNPSCPYSNQPQHF
>TRBV5-1|-|once|TRBJ2-5
TGCGCCAGCAGTCCTGGACACGTCCAAGAGACCCAGTACTTC
CASSPGHVQETQYF
>TRBV5-1|-|once|TRBJ1-2
TGCGCCAGCAGCTCACCGACAGGCCACTATGGCTACACCTTC
CASSSPTGHYGYTF
>TRBV19|TRBD1|-|TRBJ2-7
TGTGCCAGTAGTATATCTCGACAGGGTATTTACGAGCAGTACTTC
CASSISRQGIYEQYF
>TRBV5-1|-|-|TRBJ1-5
TGCGCCAGCAGCTTGCTGGGGGACTGGGTGGGGGATCAGCCCCAGCATTTT
CASSLLGDWVGDQPQHF
>TRBV6-5|TRBD1|-|TRBJ1-5
TGTGCCAGCAGAGGGGACAGTAATCAGCCCCAGCATTTT
CASRGDSNQPQHF
>TRBV5-1|TRBD1|-|TRBJ1-3
TGCGCCAGCAGCTGGGGGACAGGGGTTGCTGGAAACACCATATATTTT
CASSWGTGVAGNTIYF
>TRBV28|TRBD2|once|TRBJ2-3
TGTGCCAGCAGCGAAGCGGGGGGGGGCACAGATACGCAGTATTTT
CASSEAGGGTDTQYF
>TRBV3-1/TRBV3-2|TRBD1|-|TRBJ1-1
TGTGCCAGCAGCCCACGACAGGGGGCTAGGAACACTGAAGCTTTCTTT
CASSPRQGARNTEAFF